This T cell receptor beta chain was observed in a study of human thymus T cells. Study-wide findings and caveats: An apparent bias in V and J gene usage was seen in thymic and blood repertoires. In unrelated individuals, thymic repertoires overlapped highly, according to related research.

This table comes from immunoSEQ multiplex PCR, and its TCRdb copy is limited to in-frame clones, with some not included. Here the sample spans 86,000 or so clones, just over 95% being singletons. Remarks on this clone: Its antigen remains unknown.

CDR3 length: 15 amino acids. In corrective heart surgery, resections were taken, and these provided the thymus tissue. Donors were healthy Finnish infants having corrective surgery for congenital heart defects. The source is a boy under three years old with a congenital heart defect but otherwise immunologically healthy. The specimen sequenced was thymus tissue. The chain combines TRBV21-1 with TRBJ2-5; the tabulated D call, TRBD1, remains unverified against the DNA. TRBV21-1 is listed as a pseudogene. CDR3 sequence reads: CASSSNRGLGETQYF. In DNA, the CDR3 is TGTGCCAGCAGCTCAAACAGGGGGTTGGGGGAGACCCAGTACTTC.